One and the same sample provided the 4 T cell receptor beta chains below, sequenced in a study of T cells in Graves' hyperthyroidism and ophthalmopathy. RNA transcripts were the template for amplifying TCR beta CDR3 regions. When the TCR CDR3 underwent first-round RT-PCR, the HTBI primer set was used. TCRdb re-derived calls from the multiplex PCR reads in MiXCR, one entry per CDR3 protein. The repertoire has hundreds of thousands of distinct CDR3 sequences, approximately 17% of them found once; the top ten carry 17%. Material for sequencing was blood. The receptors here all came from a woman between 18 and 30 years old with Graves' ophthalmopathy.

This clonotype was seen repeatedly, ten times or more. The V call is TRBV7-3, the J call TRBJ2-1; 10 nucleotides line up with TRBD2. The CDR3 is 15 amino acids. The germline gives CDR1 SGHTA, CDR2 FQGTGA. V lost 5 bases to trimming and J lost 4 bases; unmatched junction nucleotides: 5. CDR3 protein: CASSPRTSGYNEQFF. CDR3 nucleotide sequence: TGTGCCAGCAGCCCCCGGACTAGCGGTTACAATGAGCAGTTCTTC.

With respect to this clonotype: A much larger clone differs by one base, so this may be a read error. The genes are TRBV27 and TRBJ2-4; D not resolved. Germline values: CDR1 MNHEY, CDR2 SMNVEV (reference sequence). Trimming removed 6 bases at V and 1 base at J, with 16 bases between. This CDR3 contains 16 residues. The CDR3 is CASRFLPTDAKNIQYF. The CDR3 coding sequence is TGTGCCAGCAGGTTCCTCCCCACAGATGCCAAAAACATTCAGTACTTC.

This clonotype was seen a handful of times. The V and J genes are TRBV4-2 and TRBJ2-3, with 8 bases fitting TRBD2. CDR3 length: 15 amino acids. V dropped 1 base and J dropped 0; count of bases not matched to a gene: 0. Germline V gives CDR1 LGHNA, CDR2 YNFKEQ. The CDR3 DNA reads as TGTGCCAGCAGCCAAGTAGCGGGGAGCACAGATACGCAGTATTTT. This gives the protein CASSQVAGSTDTQYF.

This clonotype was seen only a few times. The CDR3 protein is CASYRTGRNYGGYTF. In DNA, the CDR3 is TGTGCCAGCTACCGGACAGGGAGGAACTATGGCGGCTACACCTTC. The chain joins TRBV6-1 to TRBJ1-2, with TRBD1 matching over 8 bases. Germline V lookup: CDR1 MNHNS, CDR2 SASEGT. The CDR3 totals 15 residues. Trimming at V came to 8 bases and at J to 8 bases, leaving 16 bases not matched to a gene.